The clone carrying this T cell receptor beta chain was detected only a few times. The entry originates in a study of T cell repertoires in cytomegalovirus infection. Study details: Signatures in public TCR beta sequences pointed to both CMV infection and matching HLA type.

From the reads, TCRdb called clonotypes with MiXCR, one entry per CDR3 protein. The sample shows roughly 230,000 distinct CDR3 sequences, approximately 15% of them seen only once. Trimming removed 6 bases at V and 6 bases at J, with 8 bases between. Germline V gene sequence: CDR1 SNHLY, CDR2 FYNNEI. CDR3 length equals 12 residues. The V and J genes are TRBV2 and TRBJ2-2; no definite D call. Specimen: CD8+ T cells from PBMCs. The TCR sequence derives from a human donor in good health (CMV status not recorded). Some clones in this sample may be carry-over from other donors' samples. The CDR3 region has the DNA TGTGCCAGCAGCGTATTTGCCGGGGAGCTGTTTTTT. It yields the protein CASSVFAGELFF.